This TCR beta chain was obtained from a study of regulatory T cells in long-lasting Graves disease. Study as a whole: Those with persistent Graves' disease had received antithyroid drugs for over 5 years with positive TSH receptor antibodies.

V dropped 7 bases and J dropped 2 bases, with 18 bases sitting between them. CDR3 size: 15 residues. CDR1 is SGHRS, CDR2 YFSETQ, per germline. Remarks on this clonotype: Its antigen is unknown. Given the absence of the conserved phenylalanine or tryptophan at the CDR3 end, a read error is likely.

Indicated time point: persistent/refractory GD, antithyroid drugs over 5 years with positive TRAb. Construction of the TCR library relied on RNA isolated from PBMCs. Points from the study as a whole: It was in persistent disease that TRBV28, TRBJ1-2 and TRBJ2-5 were favored.

Building the TCR beta libraries relied on iRepertoire HTBI primers, and CDR3 regions underwent Arm-PCR. TCRdb called the multiplex PCR reads again in MiXCR, with one record for every CDR3 protein. In the table there are roughly 400,000 distinct CDR3 sequences, around a fifth of which are singletons. This TCR was recovered from a female donor with Graves disease. The rearrangement links TRBV5-1 to TRBJ1-2, with D unclear. The sample in question was peripheral blood mononuclear cells (PBMCs), obtained when the disease was refractory, from a patient treated with antithyroid drugs. The CDR3 nucleotides are TGCGCCAGCCGAACCAGCCCCACGGAGAACTATGGCTACACCCTC. It is translated as CASRTSPTENYGYTL.